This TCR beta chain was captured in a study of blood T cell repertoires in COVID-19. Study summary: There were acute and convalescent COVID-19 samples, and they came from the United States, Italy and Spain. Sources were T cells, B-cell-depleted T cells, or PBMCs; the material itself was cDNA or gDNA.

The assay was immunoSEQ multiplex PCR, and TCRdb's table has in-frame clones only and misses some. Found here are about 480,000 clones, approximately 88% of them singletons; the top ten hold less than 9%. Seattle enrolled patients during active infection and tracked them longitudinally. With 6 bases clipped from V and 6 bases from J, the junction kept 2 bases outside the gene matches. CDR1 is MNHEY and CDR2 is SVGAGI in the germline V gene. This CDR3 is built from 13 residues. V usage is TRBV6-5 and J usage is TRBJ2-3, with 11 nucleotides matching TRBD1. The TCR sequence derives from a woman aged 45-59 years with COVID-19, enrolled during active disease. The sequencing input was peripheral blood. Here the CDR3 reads CASRGDRGDTQYF. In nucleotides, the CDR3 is TGTGCCAGCAGAGGGGACAGGGGGGATACGCAGTATTTT.